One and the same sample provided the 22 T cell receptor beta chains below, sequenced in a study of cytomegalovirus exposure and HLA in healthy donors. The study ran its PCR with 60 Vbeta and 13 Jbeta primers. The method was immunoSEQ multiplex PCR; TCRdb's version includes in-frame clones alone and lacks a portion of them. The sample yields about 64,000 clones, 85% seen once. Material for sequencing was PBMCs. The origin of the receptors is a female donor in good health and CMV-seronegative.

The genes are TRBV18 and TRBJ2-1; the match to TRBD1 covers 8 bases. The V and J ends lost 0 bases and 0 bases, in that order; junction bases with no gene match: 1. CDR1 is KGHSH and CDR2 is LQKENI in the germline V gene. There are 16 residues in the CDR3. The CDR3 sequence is CASSPPGTGSYNEQFF. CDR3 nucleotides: TGTGCCAGCTCACCACCCGGGACAGGCTCCTACAATGAGCAGTTCTTC.

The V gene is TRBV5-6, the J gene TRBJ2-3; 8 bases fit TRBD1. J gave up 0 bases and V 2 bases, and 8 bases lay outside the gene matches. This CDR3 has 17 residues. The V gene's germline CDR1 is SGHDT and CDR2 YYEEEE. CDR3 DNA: TGTGCCAGCAGCTTCCCCTGGGACAGGAGGAGCACAGATACGCAGTATTTT. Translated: CASSFPWDRRSTDTQYF.

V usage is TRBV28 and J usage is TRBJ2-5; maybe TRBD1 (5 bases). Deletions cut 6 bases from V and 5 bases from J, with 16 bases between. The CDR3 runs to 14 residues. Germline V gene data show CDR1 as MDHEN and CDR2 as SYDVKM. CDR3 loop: CASSRYRKGETQYF. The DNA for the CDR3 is TGTGCCAGCAGCAGATACAGGAAGGGGGAGACCCAGTACTTC. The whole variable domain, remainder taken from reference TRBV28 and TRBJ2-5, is DVKVTQSSRYLVKRTGEKVFLECVQDMDHENMFWYRQDPGLGLRLIYFSYDVKMKEKGDIPEGYSVSREKKERFSLILESASTNQTSMYLCASSRYRKGETQYFGPGTRLLVL.

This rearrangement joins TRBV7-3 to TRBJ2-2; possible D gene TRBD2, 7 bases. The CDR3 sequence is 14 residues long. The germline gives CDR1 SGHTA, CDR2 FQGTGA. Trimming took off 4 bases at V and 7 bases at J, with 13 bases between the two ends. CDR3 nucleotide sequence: TGTGCCAGCAGCTCCGTGGGAGGGGGCGGGGAGCTGTTTTTT. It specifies CASSSVGGGGELFF.

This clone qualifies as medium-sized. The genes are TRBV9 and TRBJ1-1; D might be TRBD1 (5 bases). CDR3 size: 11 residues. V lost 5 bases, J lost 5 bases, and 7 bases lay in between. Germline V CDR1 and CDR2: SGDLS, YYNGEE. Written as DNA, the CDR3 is TGTGCCAGCAGGGGGGGGACTGAAGCTTTCTTT. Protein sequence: CASRGGTEAFF.

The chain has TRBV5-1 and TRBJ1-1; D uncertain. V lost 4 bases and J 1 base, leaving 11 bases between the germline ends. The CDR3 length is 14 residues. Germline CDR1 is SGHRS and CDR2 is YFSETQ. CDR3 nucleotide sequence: TGCGCCAGCAGCCCCCTCGGAGAGAACACTGAAGCTTTCTTT. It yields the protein CASSPLGENTEAFF.

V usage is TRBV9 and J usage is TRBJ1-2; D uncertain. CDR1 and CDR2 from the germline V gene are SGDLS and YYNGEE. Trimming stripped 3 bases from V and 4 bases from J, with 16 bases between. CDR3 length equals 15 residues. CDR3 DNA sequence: TGTGCCAGCAGCGCCCGGGGAGCCCGAACCTATGGCTACACCTTC. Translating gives CASSARGARTYGYTF. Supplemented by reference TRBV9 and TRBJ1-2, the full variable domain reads DSGVTQTPKHLITATGQRVTLRCSPRSGDLSVYWYQQSLDQGLQFLIQYYNGEERAKGNILERFSAQQFPDLHSELNLSSLELGDSALYFCASSARGARTYGYTFGSGTRLTVV.

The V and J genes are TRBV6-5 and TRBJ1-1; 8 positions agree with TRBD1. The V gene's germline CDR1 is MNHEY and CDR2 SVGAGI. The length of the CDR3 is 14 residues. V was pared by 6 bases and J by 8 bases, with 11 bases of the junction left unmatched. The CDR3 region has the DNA TGTGCCAGCAGCCGACAGGGGCCGGTCGGGGAAGCTTTCTTT. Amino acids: CASSRQGPVGEAFF.

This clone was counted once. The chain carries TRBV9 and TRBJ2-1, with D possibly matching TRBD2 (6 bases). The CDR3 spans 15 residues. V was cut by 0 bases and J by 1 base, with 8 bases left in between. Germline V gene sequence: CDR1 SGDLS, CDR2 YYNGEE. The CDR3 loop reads CASSVGEVSYNEQFF. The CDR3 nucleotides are TGTGCCAGCAGCGTAGGGGAGGTATCCTACAATGAGCAGTTCTTC.

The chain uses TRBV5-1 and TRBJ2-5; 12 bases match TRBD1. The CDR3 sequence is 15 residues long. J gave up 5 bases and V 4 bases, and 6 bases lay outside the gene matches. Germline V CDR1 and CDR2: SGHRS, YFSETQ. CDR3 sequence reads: CASSLGQGAWETQYF. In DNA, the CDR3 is TGCGCCAGCAGCCTGGGACAGGGGGCTTGGGAGACCCAGTACTTC.

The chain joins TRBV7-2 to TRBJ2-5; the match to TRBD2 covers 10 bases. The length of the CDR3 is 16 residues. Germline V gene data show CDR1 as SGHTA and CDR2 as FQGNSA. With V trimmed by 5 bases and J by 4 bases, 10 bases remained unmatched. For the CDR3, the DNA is TGTGCCAGCAGCCCCAGGACTAGCGGAGGGGGAGAGACCCAGTACTTC. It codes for CASSPRTSGGGETQYF.

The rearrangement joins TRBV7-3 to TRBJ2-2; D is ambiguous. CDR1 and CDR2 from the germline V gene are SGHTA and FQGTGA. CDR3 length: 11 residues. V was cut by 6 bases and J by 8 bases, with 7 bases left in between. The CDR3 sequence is CASRRLGELFF. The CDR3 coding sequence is TGTGCCAGCAGGAGGCTTGGGGAGCTGTTTTTT.

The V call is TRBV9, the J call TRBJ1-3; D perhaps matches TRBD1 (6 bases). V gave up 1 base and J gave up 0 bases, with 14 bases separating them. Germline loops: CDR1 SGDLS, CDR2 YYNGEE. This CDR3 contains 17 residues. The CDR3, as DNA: TGTGCCAGCAGCGTATGGGGGGGGACACTCTCTGGAAACACCATATATTTT. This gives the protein CASSVWGGTLSGNTIYF.

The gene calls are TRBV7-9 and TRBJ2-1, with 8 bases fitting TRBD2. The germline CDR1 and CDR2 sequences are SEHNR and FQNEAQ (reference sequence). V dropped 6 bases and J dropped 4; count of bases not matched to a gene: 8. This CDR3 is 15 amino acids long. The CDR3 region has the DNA TGTGCCAGCAGGTTTAGTGGGACTAGGTACAATGAGCAGTTCTTC. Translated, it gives CASRFSGTRYNEQFF.

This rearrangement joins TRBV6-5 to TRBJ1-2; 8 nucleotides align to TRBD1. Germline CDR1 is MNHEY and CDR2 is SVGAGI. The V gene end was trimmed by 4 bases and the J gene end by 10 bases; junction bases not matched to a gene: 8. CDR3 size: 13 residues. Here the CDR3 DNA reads TGTGCCAGCAGTTCAGGACAGGGTTTTCTCTACACCTTC. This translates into CASSSGQGFLYTF.

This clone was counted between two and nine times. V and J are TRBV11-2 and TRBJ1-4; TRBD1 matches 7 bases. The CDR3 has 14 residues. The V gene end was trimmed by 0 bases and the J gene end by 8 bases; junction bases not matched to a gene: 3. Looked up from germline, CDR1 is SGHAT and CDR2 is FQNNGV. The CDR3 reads CASSLDPGGEKLFF. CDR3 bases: TGTGCCAGCAGCTTAGATCCAGGGGGAGAAAAACTGTTTTTT.

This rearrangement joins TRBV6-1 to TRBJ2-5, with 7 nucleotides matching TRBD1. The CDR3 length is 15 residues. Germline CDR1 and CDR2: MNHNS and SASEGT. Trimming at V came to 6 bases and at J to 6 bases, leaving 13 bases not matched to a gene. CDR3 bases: TGTGCCAGCAGACTCAGGGGGACCTTCCAGAAGACCCAGTACTTC. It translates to CASRLRGTFQKTQYF.

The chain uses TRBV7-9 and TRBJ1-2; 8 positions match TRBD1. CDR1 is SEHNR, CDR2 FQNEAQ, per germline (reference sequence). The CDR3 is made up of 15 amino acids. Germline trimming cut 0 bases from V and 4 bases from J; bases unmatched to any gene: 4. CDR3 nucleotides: TGTGCCAGCAGCTTAGCGCCAGGGGGCGTCTATGGCTACACCTTC. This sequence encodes CASSLAPGGVYGYTF. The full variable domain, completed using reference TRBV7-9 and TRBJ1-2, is DTGVSQNPRHKITKRGQNVTFRCDPISEHNRLYWYRQTLGQGPEFLTYFQNEAQLEKSRLLSDRFSAERPKGSFSTLEIQRTEQGDSAMYLCASSLAPGGVYGYTFGSGTRLTVV.

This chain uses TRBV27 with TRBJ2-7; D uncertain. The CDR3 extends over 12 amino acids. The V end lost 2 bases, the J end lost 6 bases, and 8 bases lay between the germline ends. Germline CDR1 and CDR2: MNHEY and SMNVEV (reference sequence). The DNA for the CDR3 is TGTGCCAGCAGTTTACTTGGCCGCGAGCAGTACTTC. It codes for CASSLLGREQYF.

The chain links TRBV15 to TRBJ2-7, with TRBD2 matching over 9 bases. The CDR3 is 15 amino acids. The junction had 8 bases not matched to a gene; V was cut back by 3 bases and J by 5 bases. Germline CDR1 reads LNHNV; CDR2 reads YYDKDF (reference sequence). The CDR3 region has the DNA TGTGCCACCAGCAGGGCGGGAGGGGTAACCCACGAGCAGTACTTC. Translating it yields CATSRAGGVTHEQYF.

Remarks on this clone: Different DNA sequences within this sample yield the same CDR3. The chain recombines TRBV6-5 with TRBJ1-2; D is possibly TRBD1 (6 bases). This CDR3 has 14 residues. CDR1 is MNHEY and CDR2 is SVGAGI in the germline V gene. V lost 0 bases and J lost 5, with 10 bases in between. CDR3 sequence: CASSYSGGSYGYTF. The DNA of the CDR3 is TGTGCCAGCAGTTACTCAGGGGGAAGTTATGGCTACACCTTC.

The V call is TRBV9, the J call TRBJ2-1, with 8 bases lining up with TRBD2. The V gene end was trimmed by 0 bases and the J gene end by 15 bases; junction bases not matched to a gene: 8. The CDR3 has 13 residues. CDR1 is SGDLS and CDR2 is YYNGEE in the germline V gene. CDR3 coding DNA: TGTGCCAGCAGCGTAGTAGCTGGGCGGGAGGTGTTCTTC. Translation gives CASSVVAGREVFF.